The T cell receptor (beta chain) described here comes from a study of T cell responses to AZD1222 COVID-19 vaccine. The wider study: Pooling of second doses given at about 4 or about 12 weeks was done.

Details on this clone: Its antigen is unknown.

The study, taken as a whole, reports: Vaccine-associated CD4 TCRs ranged over spike, dominating at 160-218 and 743-854. Increased Spike-specific TCR breadth and depth were observed after two AZD1222 doses. Females made up more of the donors, who were largely white British, and clonal diversity may have come out too low.

This CDR3 is 15 amino acids long. Germline V gives CDR1 MNHEY, CDR2 SVGAGI. The V gene end was trimmed by 7 bases and the J gene end by 1 base; junction bases not matched to a gene: 7. Profiled with immunoSEQ multiplex PCR; TCRdb holds only in-frame clones, not every one. The table has approximately 80,000 clones, 90% seen once. The specimen comprised peripheral blood, sampled on day 0 of AZD1222 vaccination. This chain links TRBV6-5 with TRBJ1-1; TRBD1 matches at 9 bases. This sequence was found in an adult in good health. Written as DNA, the CDR3 is TGTGCCAGCACCACTCCGGGACAGGGGAACACTGAAGCTTTCTTT. This sequence encodes CASTTPGQGNTEAFF.